This T cell receptor (beta chain) is drawn from a study of post-analysis software for immune sequencing data. Study observations and caveats: Controls had lower frequencies than patients of 4 or 5 TRBV segments, which included TRBV5-6, TRBV5-1 and TRBV20-1. Significantly decreased normalized Chao1 diversity was recorded for multiple sclerosis patients relative to controls.

As regards this clonotype: What it recognizes is unknown.

The CDR3 is made up of 14 amino acids. The V end was cut by 1 base, the J end by 6 bases, with 9 bases between. Per germline, CDR1 LNHDA and CDR2 SQIVND (reference sequence). The TCR beta cDNA libraries contained unique molecular identifiers. It was from approximately 0.91 to 9.4 million T cells that some 500,000 cDNA molecules came. TCRdb reprocessed the PCR reads with MiXCR, giving one entry per CDR3 protein. The sample yields hundreds of thousands of distinct CDR3 sequences, 53% seen once. The sequenced sample was blood. This sequence joins TRBV19 and TRBJ2-2; TRBD2 might be the D (5 bases). The sequence was collected from a girl aged 10-17 years with multiple sclerosis. The CDR3 here is CASSIGLASGELFF. The CDR3 nucleotides read TGTGCCAGTAGTATAGGCCTAGCCTCCGGGGAGCTGTTTTTT.